Below, 19 T cell receptor beta chains from the same sample are listed, as sequenced in a study of blood T cell repertoires in COVID-19. The method was immunoSEQ multiplex PCR; TCRdb's version includes in-frame clones alone and lacks a portion of them. The table shows 90,000 to 100,000 clones, with approximately 84% occurring only once. Sequenced sample: peripheral blood. These receptors all stem from a man between 60 and 75 years old with acute or convalescent COVID-19.

The rearrangement uses TRBV5-6 and TRBJ2-3, with D uncertain. Trimming removed 2 bases from V and 4 bases from J, with 5 bases in between. The CDR3 extends over 12 amino acids. Germline CDR1 and CDR2: SGHDT and YYEEEE. The CDR3 region has the DNA TGTGCCAGCAGCTTTATTTCAGATACGCAGTATTTT. It is translated as CASSFISDTQYF.

About this clone: Other nucleotide sequences from this sample produce the same CDR3. J is TRBJ1-5 and V is TRBV6-5; 7 nucleotides match TRBD1. The CDR3 has 12 amino acids. Germline V lookup: CDR1 MNHEY, CDR2 SVGAGI. The J segment lost 6 bases and the V segment lost 6 bases, leaving 2 bases of the junction unmatched. The CDR3 sequence is CASRHRGQPQHF. The CDR3, as DNA: TGTGCCAGCAGACACAGGGGTCAGCCCCAGCATTTT.

This clone was recorded once. CDR3 residues: CASSRRGVVGSEQYF. CDR3 in DNA: TGTGCCAGCAGTCGCAGGGGTGTAGTCGGGTCCGAGCAGTACTTC. V and J are TRBV6-5 and TRBJ2-7, with TRBD1 as a possible D gene (6 bases). The CDR3 totals 15 residues. Germline CDR1 reads MNHEY; CDR2 reads SVGAGI. Trimming left V 5 bases short and J 6 bases short, with 20 bases between.

In its sample, this clone was seen a few times. This rearrangement joins TRBV2 to TRBJ2-1, with D tentatively TRBD1 (5 bases). Trimming removed 0 bases at V and 10 bases at J, with 7 bases between. The CDR3 is 12 amino acids. Germline values: CDR1 SNHLY, CDR2 FYNNEI. CDR3 nucleotide sequence: TGTGCCAGCAGTGAAGCGGGGCGGGAGCAGTTCTTC. Encoded protein: CASSEAGREQFF.

This clone has only a few counts. The genes are TRBV19 and TRBJ1-4; 9 bases agree with TRBD1. Germline loops: CDR1 LNHDA, CDR2 SQIVND (reference sequence). The CDR3 contains 17 residues. V gave up 6 bases and J gave up 8 bases; unmatched junction bases: 16. The CDR3 is CASSFGTGRLFREKLFF. CDR3 coding DNA: TGTGCCAGTAGCTTTGGGACAGGGCGATTGTTCCGGGAAAAACTGTTTTTT.

The V gene is TRBV4-1, the J gene TRBJ1-1, with 7 positions matching TRBD1. V was pared by 0 bases and J by 1 base, with 8 bases of the junction left unmatched. CDR1 and CDR2 (germline): MGHRA, YSYEKL. This CDR3 is 17 amino acids long. This CDR3 reads CASSQDRRDRANTEAFF. Here the CDR3 DNA reads TGCGCCAGCAGCCAAGATCGGAGGGACAGAGCGAACACTGAAGCTTTCTTT.

This clone showed up just a few times. The V call is TRBV29-1, the J call TRBJ2-7; a possible D gene is TRBD1 (5 bases). The CDR3 sequence is 13 residues long. Between the trimmed V and J ends, which lost 6 bases and 1 base, there was a span of 13 bases. The germline V gene has CDR1 SQVTM and CDR2 ANQGSEA. CDR3 DNA sequence: TGCAGCGTGCAGACAGCCGAGTCCTACGAGCAGTACTTC. Protein: CSVQTAESYEQYF.

The V call is TRBV14, the J call TRBJ2-7; D ambiguous. V was trimmed by 5 bases and J by 4 bases, leaving 12 bases between them. Germline V gene sequence: CDR1 SGHDN, CDR2 FVKESK. This CDR3 is built from 13 residues. As DNA, the CDR3 is TGTGCCAGCAGCAACCTAGGCACGTACGAGCAGTACTTC. Amino acids: CASSNLGTYEQYF.

The chain has TRBV5-1 and TRBJ2-5, with TRBD2 identical over 7 bases. This CDR3 region has 16 residues. After removal of 3 bases from V and 5 bases from J, the junction contained 13 bases not matched to a gene. Germline V CDR1 and CDR2: SGHRS, YFSETQ. CDR3 protein: CASSYNPLASGETQYF. The CDR3 DNA is TGCGCCAGCAGCTACAACCCACTAGCGTCCGGGGAGACCCAGTACTTC. The entire variable domain, with the rest obtained from reference TRBV5-1 and TRBJ2-5, is as follows: KAGVTQTPRYLIKTRGQQVTLSCSPISGHRSVSWYQQTPGQGLQFLFEYFSETQRNKGNFPGRFSGRQFSNSRSEMNVSTLELGDSALYLCASSYNPLASGETQYFGPGTRLLVL.

This clone was seen only once. The genes are TRBV9 and TRBJ2-3, with TRBD2 identical over 13 bases. This CDR3 is 16 amino acids long. V shed 4 bases, J shed 4 bases, and the junction held 6 bases outside the gene matches. From germline, CDR1 is SGDLS and CDR2 YYNGEE. The CDR3 nucleotides are TGTGCCAGCAGCTTCTACGGACTAGCGGGAGCAGATACGCAGTATTTT. Translated, it gives CASSFYGLAGADTQYF.

The CDR3 DNA sequence: TGTGCCAGTAGTATATTGGAACAGTTTTCTGAAAAACTGTTTTTT. This encodes CASSILEQFSEKLFF. This rearrangement joins TRBV19 to TRBJ1-4; the D is unclear. CDR3 length: 15 amino acids. Between the trimmed V and J ends, which lost 2 bases and 7 bases, there was a span of 14 bases. Germline V gives CDR1 LNHDA, CDR2 SQIVND (reference sequence).

This sequence joins TRBV4-3 and TRBJ1-2; TRBD1 agrees at 8 bases. The CDR3 is 12 amino acids. CDR1 and CDR2 (germline): LGHNA, YSLEER. Trimming at V came to 9 bases and at J to 7 bases, leaving 7 bases not matched to a gene. CDR3 sequence reads: CASSDRGSGYTF. The DNA for the CDR3 is TGCGCCAGTAGCGACAGGGGATCTGGCTACACCTTC.

CDR3 amino acids: CASSVGIRTGKDEQYF. CDR3 sequence (DNA): TGTGCCAGCAGCGTAGGTATTCGGACAGGGAAGGACGAGCAGTACTTC. The chain employs TRBV9 and TRBJ2-7; 8 bases match TRBD1. CDR1 is SGDLS, CDR2 YYNGEE, per germline. The V gene end was trimmed by 0 bases and the J gene end by 5 bases; junction bases not matched to a gene: 10. The CDR3 covers 16 residues.

The rearrangement links TRBV11-3 to TRBJ1-1, with D possibly TRBD1 on 6 matching bases. Germline loops: CDR1 SGHNT, CDR2 YENEEA. The CDR3 is made up of 18 amino acids. V was shortened by 2 bases and J by 4 bases, with 23 bases between the two germline ends. The CDR3 DNA is TGTGCCAGCAGCTTAACTGGTGGGGGGGGCGTACAGAGCACTGAAGCTTTCTTT. The encoded protein is CASSLTGGGGVQSTEAFF.

This clone occurred once. This chain links TRBV9 with TRBJ2-2; 12 nucleotides match TRBD1. This CDR3 is 18 amino acids long. CDR1 is SGDLS, CDR2 YYNGEE, per germline. The trim removed 4 bases at V and 5 bases at J, leaving 12 bases unmatched. The DNA of the CDR3 is TGTGCCAGCAGCCCACGGGGACAGGGGGCGAAGAAAACCGGGGAGCTGTTTTTT. Translating gives CASSPRGQGAKKTGELFF. The whole variable domain, filled in from reference TRBV9 and TRBJ2-2, reads DSGVTQTPKHLITATGQRVTLRCSPRSGDLSVYWYQQSLDQGLQFLIQYYNGEERAKGNILERFSAQQFPDLHSELNLSSLELGDSALYFCASSPRGQGAKKTGELFFGEGSRLTVL.

This clone was seen only once. This sequence joins TRBV3-1 (or the pseudogene TRBV3-2) and TRBJ1-2; no clear D. The CDR3 extends over 13 amino acids. CDR1 LGHDT and CDR2 YNNKEL come from the germline V gene (reference sequence). The V end was cut by 1 base, the J end by 8 bases, with 11 bases between. Written as DNA, the CDR3 is TGTGCCAGCAGCCAAGGGAGAGGGTTCGGCTACACCTTC. Protein product: CASSQGRGFGYTF.

This chain connects TRBV9 to TRBJ2-1; D may be TRBD1 (5 bases). V gave up 5 bases and J gave up 0 bases, with 12 bases separating them. In germline, CDR1 is SGDLS, CDR2 YYNGEE. The CDR3 contains 15 residues. The CDR3: CASSPGHSSYNEQFF. The CDR3 DNA reads TGTGCCAGCAGTCCCGGACACAGCTCCTACAATGAGCAGTTCTTC.

The V gene is TRBV7-2, the J gene TRBJ2-7; 13 positions agree with TRBD2. CDR1 is SGHTA and CDR2 is FQGNSA in the germline V gene. The CDR3 consists of 16 residues. V was clipped by 5 bases and J by 5 bases; unmatched bases: 9. CDR3 region: CASSPLLAGGLHEQYF. The CDR3 bases are TGTGCCAGCAGCCCACTACTAGCGGGAGGGCTCCACGAGCAGTACTTC.

The rearrangement links TRBV6-1 to TRBJ1-5; D possibly corresponds to TRBD1 (6 bases). V was clipped by 2 bases and J by 5 bases, with 13 bases between them. The CDR3 extends over 15 amino acids. The V gene's germline CDR1 is MNHNS and CDR2 SASEGT. In DNA, the CDR3 is TGTGCCAGCAGTGAAAACCGGGACACCTATCAGCCCCAGCATTTT. It codes for CASSENRDTYQPQHF.